What follows are 26 T cell receptor beta chains derived from one specimen sequenced in a study of cytomegalovirus exposure and HLA in healthy donors. PCR primers comprised 60 Vbeta and 13 Jbeta primers. Measured with immunoSEQ multiplex PCR; TCRdb has only the in-frame clones, and not every one. The sample lists hundreds of thousands of clones; 85% were seen once. Sequencing input: PBMCs. All receptors derive from a girl aged 2 to 10 in good health and CMV-seronegative.

This chain connects TRBV18 to TRBJ1-2, with a possible D match to TRBD1 (5 bases). The CDR3 has 14 residues. CDR1 KGHSH and CDR2 LQKENI come from the germline V gene. V was pared by 3 bases and J by 6 bases, with 14 bases between. The CDR3 DNA sequence: TGTGCCAGCTCACCCAGGGTTGCGGAGAATGGCTACACCTTC. Protein: CASSPRVAENGYTF.

This chain's CDR3 is CASSSPGGNTIYF. CDR3 nucleotide sequence: TGTGCCAGCAGCTCCCCGGGGGGAAACACCATATATTTT. The chain links TRBV7-9 to TRBJ1-3; D is unresolved. The CDR3 covers 13 residues. Germline V gives CDR1 SEHNR, CDR2 FQNEAQ (reference sequence). V lost 4 bases and J 4 bases, leaving 8 bases between the germline ends. The full variable domain, completed using reference TRBV7-9 and TRBJ1-3, is DTGVSQNPRHKITKRGQNVTFRCDPISEHNRLYWYRQTLGQGPEFLTYFQNEAQLEKSRLLSDRFSAERPKGSFSTLEIQRTEQGDSAMYLCASSSPGGNTIYFGEGSWLTVV.

The rearrangement joins TRBV11-3 to TRBJ1-3; TRBD1 agrees at 8 bases. The CDR3 totals 15 residues. Germline V CDR1 and CDR2: SGHNT, YENEEA. The V gene end was trimmed by 5 bases and the J gene end by 2 bases; junction bases not matched to a gene: 5. The CDR3 nucleotides read TGTGCCAGCAGCCGAACGACAGGGGCTGGAAACACCATATATTTT. It yields the protein CASSRTTGAGNTIYF.

The V and J genes are TRBV30 and TRBJ1-2, with D hard to call. V was pared by 0 bases and J by 3 bases, with 11 bases between. Per germline, CDR1 GTSNPN and CDR2 SVGIG (reference sequence). The CDR3 extends over 14 amino acids. In DNA form, the CDR3 reads TGTGCCTGGAGTGTACCGGGAATGGACTATGGCTACACCTTC. Translated: CAWSVPGMDYGYTF.

This chain uses TRBV28 with TRBJ2-5, with D possibly matching TRBD1 (6 bases). CDR1 and CDR2 from the germline V gene are MDHEN and SYDVKM. The CDR3 contains 14 residues. The V and J ends lost 6 bases and 2 bases respectively, with 13 bases between them. CDR3 bases: TGTGCCAGCAGCCAGCTTCAGGGGCAAGAGACCCAGTACTTC. Encoded protein: CASSQLQGQETQYF.

This chain connects TRBV7-4 to TRBJ1-1, with unresolved D. CDR1 SGHVT and CDR2 SQSDAQ come from the germline V gene. This CDR3 comprises 17 residues. The V end lost 6 bases, the J end lost 0 bases, and 20 bases lay between the germline ends. The CDR3 region has the DNA TGTGCCAGCAGTCCATCTCGGAGGACGGTCATGAACACTGAAGCTTTCTTT. Protein product: CASSPSRRTVMNTEAFF.

This chain connects TRBV7-9 to TRBJ1-2; perhaps TRBD1 as D (6 bases). V lost 2 bases to trimming and J lost 6 bases, with 10 bases between them. The length of the CDR3 is 13 residues. Germline CDR1 reads SEHNR; CDR2 reads FQNEAQ (reference sequence). CDR3: CASSLYRDDGYTF. For the CDR3, the DNA is TGTGCCAGCAGCTTATACAGGGATGATGGCTACACCTTC. Full variable domain (remainder filled in from reference TRBV7-9 and TRBJ1-2): DTGVSQNPRHKITKRGQNVTFRCDPISEHNRLYWYRQTLGQGPEFLTYFQNEAQLEKSRLLSDRFSAERPKGSFSTLEIQRTEQGDSAMYLCASSLYRDDGYTFGSGTRLTVV.

This clone was recorded once. A junction end diverges from the germline sequence, so it may reflect a read error. This chain connects TRBV19 to TRBJ2-7; possibly TRBD2 for D (5 bases). The CDR3 is made up of 15 amino acids. The V gene's germline CDR1 is LNHDA and CDR2 SQIVND (reference sequence). CDR3 DNA: TGTGCCGGTAGTATAGCGCCAGTCAGCGCCTACGAGCAGTACTTC. Protein product: CAGSIAPVSAYEQYF.

V gene TRBV18 combines with J gene TRBJ1-1, with 8 bases identical to TRBD1. CDR1 is KGHSH, CDR2 LQKENI, per germline. The V and J ends lost 4 bases and 0 bases, in that order; junction bases with no gene match: 7. The CDR3 spans 16 residues. CDR3 in amino acids: CASSQDRGLMNTEAFF. The CDR3 DNA sequence: TGTGCCAGCTCACAAGACAGGGGTTTAATGAACACTGAAGCTTTCTTT.

This chain uses TRBV9 with TRBJ1-2, with D perhaps matching TRBD1 (6 bases). CDR3 size: 13 residues. Deletions cut 0 bases from V and 3 bases from J, with 6 bases between. Per the germline V gene, CDR1 is SGDLS and CDR2 is YYNGEE. In DNA, the CDR3 is TGTGCCAGCAGCGTAGACAGGGACTATGGCTACACCTTC. It yields the protein CASSVDRDYGYTF. The whole variable domain, remainder taken from reference TRBV9 and TRBJ1-2, is DSGVTQTPKHLITATGQRVTLRCSPRSGDLSVYWYQQSLDQGLQFLIQYYNGEERAKGNILERFSAQQFPDLHSELNLSSLELGDSALYFCASSVDRDYGYTFGSGTRLTVV.

The chain combines TRBV4-1 with TRBJ2-7, with a tentative D call TRBD1 (6 bases). The germline CDR1 and CDR2 sequences are MGHRA and YSYEKL. Deletions cut 3 bases from V and 0 bases from J, with 6 bases between. This CDR3 is 13 amino acids long. CDR3 DNA: TGCGCCAGCAGCCAGACAGGCTCCTACGAGCAGTACTTC. This codes for CASSQTGSYEQYF.

The chain couples TRBV6-5 to TRBJ1-2; 8 bases are a match to TRBD1. The germline V gene encodes CDR1 MNHEY and CDR2 SVGAGI. Unmatched junction bases numbered 9, after V lost 6 bases and J lost 3 bases. CDR3 length equals 15 residues. The CDR3 loop is CASSSFSQGDYGYTF. The CDR3 nucleotides are TGTGCCAGCAGCTCCTTCTCACAGGGGGACTATGGCTACACCTTC.

This clone was found once. The V call is TRBV7-3, the J call TRBJ2-2, with 7 positions matching TRBD2. The ends lost 5 bases at V and 0 bases at J; junction bases unmatched: 3. The germline V gene has CDR1 SGHTA and CDR2 FQGTGA. The CDR3 consists of 15 residues. The CDR3 spells CASSGGGPNTGELFF. The CDR3 region has the DNA TGTGCCAGCAGCGGGGGGGGTCCGAACACCGGGGAGCTGTTTTTT.

The rearrangement links TRBV5-8 to TRBJ1-5; D is unclear. V was clipped by 1 base and J by 7 bases, with 18 bases between them. The CDR3 is 16 amino acids. Germline lookup yields CDR1 SGHTS and CDR2 YDEGEE. CDR3 DNA: TGTGCCAGCAGCTTGCATCCCGGCAGCCCCAGGCAGCCCCAGCATTTT. This encodes CASSLHPGSPRQPQHF.

The chain joins TRBV6-6 to TRBJ2-5; the D gene is possibly TRBD1 (6 bases). Germline-derived CDR1 and CDR2 are MNHNY and SVGAGI (reference sequence). The V gene lost 6 bases and the J gene lost 5 bases, with 10 bases spanning the gap. The CDR3 totals 12 residues. Here the CDR3 DNA reads TGTGCCAGCAGACAGGGCCTGGAGACCCAGTACTTC. Its protein is CASRQGLETQYF.

The rearrangement uses TRBV2 and TRBJ2-7, with D unclear. CDR1 SNHLY and CDR2 FYNNEI come from the germline V gene. The V end lost 2 bases, the J end lost 4 bases, and 6 bases lay between the germline ends. The CDR3 is 12 residues long. The CDR3 DNA reads as TGTGCCAGCAGTGAATTAACTTACGAGCAGTACTTC. Protein: CASSELTYEQYF.

This clone has just a few counts. The chain carries TRBV7-8 and TRBJ1-2; D remains ambiguous. This CDR3 region has 15 residues. Germline V lookup: CDR1 SGHVS, CDR2 FQNEAQ. The V end lost 1 base, the J end lost 2 bases, and 11 bases lay between the germline ends. The CDR3 here is CASSLVGGKNYGYTF. CDR3 sequence (DNA): TGTGCCAGCAGCTTAGTTGGAGGGAAAAACTATGGCTACACCTTC.

As concerns this clone: This specimen includes other DNA sequences encoding the same CDR3. The genes are TRBV5-1 and TRBJ1-2; D gene ambiguous. This CDR3 has 13 amino acids. Trimming shortened V by 0 bases and J by 2 bases, and 5 bases separated the two germline ends. The germline CDR1 and CDR2 sequences are SGHRS and YFSETQ. CDR3 loop: CASSLGQNYGYTF. The CDR3 region has the DNA TGCGCCAGCAGCTTGGGGCAGAACTATGGCTACACCTTC.

CDR3 DNA sequence: TGTGCCAGCAGCCAGGACATCTACGAGCAGTACTTC. This encodes CASSQDIYEQYF. This chain uses TRBV7-9 with TRBJ2-5; D might be TRBD1 (5 bases). The DNA matches TRBJ2-7 better at its end, which makes the J call doubtful. The CDR3 length is 12 residues. Germline lookup yields CDR1 SEHNR and CDR2 FQNEAQ (reference sequence).

V and J are TRBV19 and TRBJ2-2; D gene ambiguous. Trimming stripped 5 bases from V and 8 bases from J, with 15 bases between. CDR3 length: 14 residues. CDR1 is LNHDA and CDR2 is SQIVND in the germline V gene (reference sequence). The CDR3 DNA sequence: TGTGCCAGTAGTGCCTCACCCCCTACTGGGGAGCTGTTTTTT. Protein product: CASSASPPTGELFF.

J is TRBJ2-3 and V is TRBV7-8; D is possibly TRBD2 (5 bases). The V end was cut by 2 bases, the J end by 2 bases, with 8 bases between. Germline V lookup: CDR1 SGHVS, CDR2 FQNEAQ. This CDR3 comprises 14 residues. CDR3 in amino acids: CASSLRTYTDTQYF. The DNA for the CDR3 is TGTGCCAGCAGCTTAAGGACTTACACAGATACGCAGTATTTT. Using reference TRBV7-8 and TRBJ2-3 for the parts outside the CDR3, the full variable domain is GAGVSQSPRYKVAKRGQDVALRCDPISGHVSLFWYQQALGQGPEFLTYFQNEAQLDKSGLPSDRFFAERPEGSVSTLKIQRTQQEDSAVYLCASSLRTYTDTQYFGPGTRLTVL.

Note on this clone: Germline and junction disagree at one end, which may indicate a read error. This sequence joins TRBV4-1 and TRBJ1-4; TRBD1 might be the D (6 bases). There are 14 residues in the CDR3. CDR1 is MGHRA and CDR2 is YSYEKL in the germline V gene. CDR3 region: CASGQQGVNEKLFF. The CDR3 DNA follows: TGCGCCAGCGGCCAACAGGGCGTAAATGAAAAACTGTTTTTT.

This clone was picked up a small number of times. V and J are TRBV4-1 and TRBJ2-1, with D possibly TRBD2 on 6 matching bases. The CDR3 loop spans 16 amino acids. Germline V gene lookup returns CDR1 MGHRA and CDR2 YSYEKL. The V and J ends lost 0 bases and 2 bases respectively, with 11 bases between them. The CDR3 region has the DNA TGCGCCAGCAGCCAAGAGGGGGACTGGACCTACAATGAGCAGTTCTTC. Its translation: CASSQEGDWTYNEQFF.

The DNA of the CDR3 is TGTGCCAGCAGCTTAGCGGGGAATAGCAATCAGCCCCAGCATTTT. Encoded protein: CASSLAGNSNQPQHF. The chain uses TRBV5-6 and TRBJ1-5; D remains unclear. Trimming removed 2 bases from V and 0 bases from J, with 9 bases in between. CDR1 is SGHDT, CDR2 YYEEEE, per germline. This CDR3 spans 15 amino acids.

The chain carries TRBV12-5 and TRBJ2-7, with a weak D call TRBD2 (6 bases). Germline V CDR1 and CDR2: LGHNT, FRNRAP. The CDR3 consists of 21 residues. V lost 1 base to trimming and J lost 3 bases, with 31 bases between them. The CDR3 spells CASGLGGVLSGTPKTNYEQYF. CDR3 DNA sequence: TGTGCTAGTGGTTTGGGGGGGGTCCTATCCGGGACCCCTAAGACGAACTACGAGCAGTACTTC.

This sequence joins TRBV11-2 and TRBJ1-2; tentative D call: TRBD1 (6 bases). The ends were cut back, 1 base at V and 3 bases at J, with 12 bases in the middle. This CDR3 contains 15 residues. From germline, CDR1 is SGHAT and CDR2 FQNNGV. The CDR3 bases are TGTGCCAGCAGCTTAGGACTGGACAGCCACTATGGCTACACCTTC. Its translation: CASSLGLDSHYGYTF. The whole variable domain, filled in from reference TRBV11-2 and TRBJ1-2, reads EAGVAQSPRYKIIEKRQSVAFWCNPISGHATLYWYQQILGQGPKLLIQFQNNGVVDDSQLPKDRFSAERLKGVDSTLKIQPAKLEDSAVYLCASSLGLDSHYGYTFGSGTRLTVV.